The present entry profiles one T cell receptor beta chain with its context. This sample stems from a study of blood T cell repertoires in COVID-19. Repertoires were generated with immunoSEQ multiplex PCR, while TCRdb's copy carries only in-frame clones and drops some. The sample has about 230,000 clones, 86% seen once; the top ten hold 3% to 3.5%. V lost 6 bases, J lost 4 bases, and 21 bases lay in between. CDR3 length: 16 residues. Germline lookup yields CDR1 SNHLY and CDR2 FYNNEI. The sequencing sample was made of PBMCs or T cells enriched from blood (not recorded which). The receptor was isolated from a woman aged 45-60 years in a cohort exposed to, infected with or recovered from COVID-19 (not recorded which). J is TRBJ1-2 and V is TRBV2; D not certain. The CDR3: CASRPGVASPGYGYTF. CDR3 DNA sequence: TGTGCCAGCAGGCCCGGGGTGGCTTCCCCCGGCTATGGCTACACCTTC. Full variable domain (outside the CDR3, taken from reference TRBV2 and TRBJ1-2): EPEVTQTPSHQVTQMGQEVILRCVPISNHLYFYWYRQILGQKVEFLVSFYNNEISEKSEIFDDQFSVERPDGSNFTLKIRSTKLEDSAMYFCASRPGVASPGYGYTFGSGTRLTVV.